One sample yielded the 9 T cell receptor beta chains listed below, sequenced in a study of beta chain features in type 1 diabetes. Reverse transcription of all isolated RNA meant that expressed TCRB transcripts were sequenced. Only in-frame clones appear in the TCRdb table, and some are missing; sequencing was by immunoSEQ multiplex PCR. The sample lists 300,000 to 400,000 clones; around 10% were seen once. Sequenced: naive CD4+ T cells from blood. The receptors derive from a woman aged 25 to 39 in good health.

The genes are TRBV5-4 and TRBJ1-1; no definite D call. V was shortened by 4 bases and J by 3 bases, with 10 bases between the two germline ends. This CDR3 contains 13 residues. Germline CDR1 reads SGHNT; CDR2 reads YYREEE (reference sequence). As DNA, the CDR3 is TGTGCCAGCAGCCGAAGGAGGGACACTGAAGCTTTCTTT. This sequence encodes CASSRRRDTEAFF.

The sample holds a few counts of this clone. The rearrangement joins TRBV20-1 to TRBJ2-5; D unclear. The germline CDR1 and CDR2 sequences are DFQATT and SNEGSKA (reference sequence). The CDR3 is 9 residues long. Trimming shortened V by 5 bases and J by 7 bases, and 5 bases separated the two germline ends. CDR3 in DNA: TGCAGTGCTCCGGGGACCCAGTACTTC. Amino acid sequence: CSAPGTQYF.

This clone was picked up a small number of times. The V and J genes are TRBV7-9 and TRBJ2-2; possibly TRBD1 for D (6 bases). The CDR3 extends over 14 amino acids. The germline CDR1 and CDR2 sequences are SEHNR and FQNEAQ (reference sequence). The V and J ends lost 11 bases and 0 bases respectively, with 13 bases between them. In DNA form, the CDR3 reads TGTGCCGAGGGGACACCCGCGAACACCGGGGAGCTGTTTTTT. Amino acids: CAEGTPANTGELFF.

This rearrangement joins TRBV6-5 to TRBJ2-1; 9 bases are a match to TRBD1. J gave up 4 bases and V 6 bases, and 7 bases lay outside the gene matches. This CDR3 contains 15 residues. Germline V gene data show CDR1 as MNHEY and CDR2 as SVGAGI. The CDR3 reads CASRQGQGPYNEQFF. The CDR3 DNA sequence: TGTGCCAGCAGGCAAGGACAGGGGCCTTACAATGAGCAGTTCTTC.

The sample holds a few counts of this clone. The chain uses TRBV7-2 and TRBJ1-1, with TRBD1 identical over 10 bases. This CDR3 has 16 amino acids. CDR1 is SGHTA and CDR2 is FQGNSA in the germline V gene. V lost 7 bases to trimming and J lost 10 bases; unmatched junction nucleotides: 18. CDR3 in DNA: TGTGCCAGCAAACATTCTCCGGGACAGGGGTTAAATGGAGCTTTCTTT. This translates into CASKHSPGQGLNGAFF.

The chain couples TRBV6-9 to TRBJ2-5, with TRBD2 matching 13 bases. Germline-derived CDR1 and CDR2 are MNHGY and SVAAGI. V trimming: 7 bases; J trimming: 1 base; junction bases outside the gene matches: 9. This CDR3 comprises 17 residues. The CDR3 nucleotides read TGTGCCAGCACCACCCCGGGACTAGCGGGAACCCAAGAGACCCAGTACTTC. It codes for CASTTPGLAGTQETQYF.

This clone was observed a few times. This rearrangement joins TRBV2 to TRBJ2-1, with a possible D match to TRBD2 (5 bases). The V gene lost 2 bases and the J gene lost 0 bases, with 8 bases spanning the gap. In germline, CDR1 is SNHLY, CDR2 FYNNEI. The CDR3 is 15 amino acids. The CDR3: CASSESGSSYNEQFF. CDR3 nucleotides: TGTGCCAGCAGTGAATCGGGAAGCTCCTACAATGAGCAGTTCTTC.

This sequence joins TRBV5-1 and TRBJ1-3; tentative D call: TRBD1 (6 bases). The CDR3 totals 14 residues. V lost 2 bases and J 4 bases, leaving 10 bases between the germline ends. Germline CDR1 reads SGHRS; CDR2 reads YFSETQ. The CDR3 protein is CASSFFQGGNTIYF. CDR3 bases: TGCGCCAGCAGCTTCTTCCAGGGGGGAAACACCATATATTTT.

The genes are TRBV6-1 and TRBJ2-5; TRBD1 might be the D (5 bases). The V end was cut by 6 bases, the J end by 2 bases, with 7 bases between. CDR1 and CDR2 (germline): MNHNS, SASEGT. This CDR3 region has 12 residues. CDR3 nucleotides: TGTGCCAGCAGGACAGCACAAGAGACCCAGTACTTC. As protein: CASRTAQETQYF.